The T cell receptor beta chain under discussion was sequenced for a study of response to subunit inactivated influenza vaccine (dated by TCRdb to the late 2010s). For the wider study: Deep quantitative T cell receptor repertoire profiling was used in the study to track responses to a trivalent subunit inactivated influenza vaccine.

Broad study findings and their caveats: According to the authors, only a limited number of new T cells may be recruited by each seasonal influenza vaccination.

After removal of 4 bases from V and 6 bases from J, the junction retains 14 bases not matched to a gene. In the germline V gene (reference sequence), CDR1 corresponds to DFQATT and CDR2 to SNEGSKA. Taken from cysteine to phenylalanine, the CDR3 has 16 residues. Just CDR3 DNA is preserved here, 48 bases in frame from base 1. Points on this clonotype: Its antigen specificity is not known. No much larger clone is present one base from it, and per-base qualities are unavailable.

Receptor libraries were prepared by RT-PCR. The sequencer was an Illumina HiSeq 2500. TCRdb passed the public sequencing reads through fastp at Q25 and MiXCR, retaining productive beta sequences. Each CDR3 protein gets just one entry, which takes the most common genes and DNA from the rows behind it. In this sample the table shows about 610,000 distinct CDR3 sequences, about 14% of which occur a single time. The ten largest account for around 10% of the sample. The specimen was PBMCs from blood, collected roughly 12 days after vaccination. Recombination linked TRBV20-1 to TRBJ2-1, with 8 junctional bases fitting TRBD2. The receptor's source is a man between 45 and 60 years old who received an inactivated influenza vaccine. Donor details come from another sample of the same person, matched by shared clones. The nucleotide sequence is TGCAGTGCTAACCCTTCGGGGGGGGCCTTCGGCAATGAGCAGTTCTTC. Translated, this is CSANPSGGAFGNEQFF.